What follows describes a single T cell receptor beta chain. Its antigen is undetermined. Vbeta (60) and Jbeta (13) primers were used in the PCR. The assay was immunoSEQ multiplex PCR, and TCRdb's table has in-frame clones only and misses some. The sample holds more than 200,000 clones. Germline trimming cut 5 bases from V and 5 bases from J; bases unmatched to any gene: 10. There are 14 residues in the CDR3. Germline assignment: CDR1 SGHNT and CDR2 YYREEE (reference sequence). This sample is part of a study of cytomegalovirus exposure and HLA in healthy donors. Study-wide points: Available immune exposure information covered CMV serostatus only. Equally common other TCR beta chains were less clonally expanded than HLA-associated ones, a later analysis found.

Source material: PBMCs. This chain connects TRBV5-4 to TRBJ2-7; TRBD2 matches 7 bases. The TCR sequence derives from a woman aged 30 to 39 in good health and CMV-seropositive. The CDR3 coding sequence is TGTGCCAGCAGGCCCCGGGGGGACCCCCACGAGCAGTACTTC. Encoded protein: CASRPRGDPHEQYF. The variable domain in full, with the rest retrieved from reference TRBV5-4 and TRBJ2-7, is ETGVTQSPTHLIKTRGQQVTLRCSSQSGHNTVSWYQQALGQGPQFIFQYYREEENGRGNFPPRFSGLQFPNYSSELNVNALELDDSALYLCASRPRGDPHEQYFGPGTRLTVT.